This T cell receptor (beta chain) was sequenced during a study of regulatory T cells in long-lasting Graves disease. Time point meaning: newly diagnosed GD, antithyroid drugs for less than 3 months. Researchers made the TCR library from RNA that was extracted from PBMCs. Patients were enrolled at an endocrinology department in Xi'an, China. This clonotype has a handful of counts. TCR beta libraries were built with iRepertoire HTBI primers and Arm-PCR of CDR3 regions. TCRdb processed the multiplex PCR reads anew with MiXCR; each CDR3 protein has one entry. The profile covers fewer than 500,000 distinct CDR3 sequences, with about 16% appearing a single time and 9.5% to 15% taken by the ten largest. Germline V lookup: CDR1 DFQATT, CDR2 SNEGSKA (reference sequence). The CDR3 has 14 amino acids. V gave up 0 bases and J gave up 4 bases, with 12 bases separating them. These data also featured in a second study, about T cells in Graves' hyperthyroidism and ophthalmopathy. From that second work: When the TCR CDR3 underwent first-round RT-PCR, the HTBI primer set was used.

The receptor was isolated from a middle-aged man with Graves disease. Sequenced here: peripheral blood mononuclear cells (PBMCs), sampled at new diagnosis, from a patient treated with antithyroid drugs. The chain uses TRBV20-1 and TRBJ2-5, with D uncertain. This CDR3 is CSAREIWLVETQYF. In DNA form, the CDR3 reads TGCAGTGCTAGAGAGATCTGGTTGGTAGAGACCCAGTACTTC.